This is a list of T cell receptor beta chains from one sample in a study of OX40 agonist ivuxolimab in advanced cancers. Generated by immunoSEQ multiplex PCR, the TCRdb table keeps only in-frame clones and is missing some. The table has around 20,000 clones, 70% to 90% seen once. The sample was CD4+ or CD8+ T cells sorted from blood, taken in a trial of the OX40 agonist ivuxolimab. The receptors were sampled from an adult with an advanced solid tumor such as melanoma, head and neck, liver or kidney cancer. Each CDR3 is given with its conserved first and last residue. A D gene is named only where the DNA matches it firmly. A row's size may be missing; if present it is once, few, many or a size class.

abundance,j_gene,v_gene,d_gene,CDR3nt,CDR3aa
medium-sized,TRBJ2-7,TRBV28,TRBD1,TGTGCCAGCAGTACACCGGGACAGGGTCACTACGAGCAGTACTTC,CASSTPGQGHYEQYF
.,TRBJ2-7,TRBV30,.,TGTGCCTGGAGTGTTCCCGGAACCTACGAGCAGTACTTC,CAWSVPGTYEQYF
few,TRBJ1-5,TRBV19,TRBD1,TGTGCCAGCCCCAGGGGGTGCCCGGGAGGCAATCAGCCCCAGCATTTT,CASPRGCPGGNQPQHF
.,TRBJ1-5,TRBV27,TRBD1,TGTGCCAGCAGGTCCGCCGGGACAGGGGGCAATCAGCCCCAGCATTTT,CASRSAGTGGNQPQHF
.,TRBJ2-1,TRBV7-6,.,TGTGCCAGCAGCCGTACTGGTTACAATGAGCAGTTCTTC,CASSRTGYNEQFF
.,TRBJ1-4,TRBV28,.,TGTGCCAGCAGTCTTAATAATGAAAAACTGTTTTTT,CASSLNNEKLFF
.,TRBJ2-7,TRBV6-5,TRBD2,TGTGCCAGCAAAGGTAGCGGGGTTGTCTACGAGCAGTACTTC,CASKGSGVVYEQYF
few,TRBJ2-3,TRBV2,.,TGTGCCATCGACGAGGGCCAGGGTCCCGCAGATACGCAGTATTTT,CAIDEGQGPADTQYF
.,TRBJ1-3,TRBV9,.,TGTGCCAGCAGAGGGGGGCGTGCGGGAAACACCATATATTTT,CASRGGRAGNTIYF
.,TRBJ2-3,TRBV5-6,TRBD2,TGTGCCAGCAGCTTGGGACTAGCGGGGGGAGCCACAGATACGCAGTATTTT,CASSLGLAGGATDTQYF
.,TRBJ1-2,TRBV7-9,TRBD1,TGTGCCAGCAGCCGGGACAGCGGGAGGGATGGCTACACCTTC,CASSRDSGRDGYTF
.,TRBJ2-5,TRBV7-9,TRBD2,TGTGCCAGCAGCTTATCCGGGACTAGCGGAGAGACCCAGTACTTC,CASSLSGTSGETQYF
.,TRBJ2-3,TRBV6-4,TRBD1,TGTGCCAGCAGTCCGGGACAGGGGGACACAGATACGCAGTATTTT,CASSPGQGDTDTQYF
.,TRBJ2-7,TRBV6-4,TRBD1,TGTGCCAGCAGTGAGCAGGGACAGGGTGTTGGCGAGCAGTACTTC,CASSEQGQGVGEQYF
.,TRBJ2-1,TRBV7-6,.,TGTGCCAGCAGCTTAGCGGTTTACGGGCCCCGGGATGAGCAGTTCTTC,CASSLAVYGPRDEQFF
medium-sized,TRBJ1-5,TRBV7-9,TRBD1,TGTGCCAGCAGCCATAACAGGGGAGGGGATCAGCCCCAGCATTTT,CASSHNRGGDQPQHF
few,TRBJ2-1,TRBV5-6,.,TGTGCCAGCAGCCCCACTAGGACGTCGTCCTACAATGAGCAGTTCTTC,CASSPTRTSSYNEQFF
.,TRBJ2-7,TRBV4-3,.,TGCGCCAGCAGCCAAGCGGTTTATTACGAGCAGTACTTC,CASSQAVYYEQYF
.,TRBJ2-1,TRBV25-1,TRBD1,TGTGCCAGCAGTGACGCGGGACAGGGATATTACAATGAGCAGTTCTTC,CASSDAGQGYYNEQFF
.,TRBJ1-1,TRBV7-9,.,TGTGCCAGCAGCTTAGTAGAGCGCTTCACTGAAGCTTTCTTT,CASSLVERFTEAFF
.,TRBJ2-4,TRBV5-4,.,TGTGCCAGCAGCTTGGGGGGAACCAAAAACATTCAGTACTTC,CASSLGGTKNIQYF